The 26 T cell receptor beta chains below come from one sample, sequenced in a study of blood T cells in healthy people across ages (dated by TCRdb to the mid-2010s). Libraries were constructed by 5' RACE. The sequencer listed for this sample is Illumina HiSeq 2500. The second PCR ran for roughly 7 to 12 cycles and used a J-beta primer mix along with a sample-barcoded 5' primer. The public reads were quality trimmed at Q25 with fastp and then assembled into clones with MiXCR by TCRdb, keeping productive beta chains. CDR3 protein duplicates are merged, each entry listing the most common genes and DNA. The sample includes more than 650,000 distinct CDR3 sequences, with about 55% observed a single time. Clones ranked in the top ten supply about 42% of the sample. The sample consisted of blood. The receptors originated from a man at least 80 years old in good health.

As concerns this clonotype: At one boundary the junction diverges from the germline segment, which might be a read error. The chain uses TRBV13 and TRBJ2-4; 11 nucleotides align to TRBD1. Germline CDR1 and CDR2: PRHDT and FYEKMQ (reference sequence). The CDR3 loop spans 15 amino acids. CDR3 sequence: CASSAGQGGRNSQYF. For the CDR3, the DNA is TGTGCCAGCAGCGCGGGACAGGGGGGGCGAAACAGTCAGTACTTC.

For this clonotype: At one of its ends the junction is not consistent with the germline gene, which may arise from a read error. V is TRBV12-3 or TRBV12-4 and J is TRBJ1-2, with unresolved D. The CDR3 totals 11 residues. CDR3: CASTMGYGHTF. Written as DNA, the CDR3 is TGTGCCAGCACGATGGGCTATGGCCACACCTTC.

This clonotype was picked up many times. This chain links TRBV20-1 with TRBJ2-3, with 9 bases matching TRBD1. CDR1 and CDR2 from the germline V gene are DFQATT and SNEGSKA (reference sequence). V was pared by 3 bases and J by 2 bases, with 9 bases of the junction left unmatched. This CDR3 is built from 16 residues. The CDR3 loop reads CSASRIGQGNTDTQYF. Written as DNA, the CDR3 is TGCAGTGCTAGTCGTATAGGACAGGGGAACACAGATACGCAGTATTTT.

Concerning this clonotype: Compared with germline, one end of the junction differs, possibly owing to a read error. J is TRBJ2-6 and V is TRBV2; the D gene is possibly TRBD2 (5 bases). This CDR3 is 15 amino acids long. Germline lookup yields CDR1 SNHLY and CDR2 FYNNEI. Written as DNA, the CDR3 is TGTGCCAGCACAACTTCCGGGGTTGGGACCAACGTCCTGACTTTC. It translates to CASTTSGVGTNVLTF.

The chain links TRBV6-5 to TRBJ2-3, with D uncertain. The CDR3 runs 13 residues. V was pared by 3 bases and J by 4 bases, with 8 bases between. CDR1 MNHEY and CDR2 SVGAGI come from the germline V gene. The CDR3 is CASSYLFADTQYF. Here the CDR3 DNA reads TGTGCCAGCAGTTATCTCTTCGCAGATACGCAGTATTTT.

This clonotype was found a few times. The chain is built from TRBV3-1 and TRBJ2-7; no clear D. Trimming removed 1 base from V and 4 bases from J, with 8 bases in between. Germline values: CDR1 LGHDT, CDR2 YNNKEL (reference sequence). The CDR3 sequence is 13 residues long. The CDR3 DNA is TGTGCCAGCAGCCAAGGGGTAATTTACGAGCAGTACTTC. It yields the protein CASSQGVIYEQYF.

This chain uses TRBV3-1 with TRBJ2-3, with D perhaps TRBD1 (5 bases). The CDR3 spans 14 residues. CDR1 is LGHDT, CDR2 YNNKEL, per germline (reference sequence). The germline V and J ends were trimmed by 0 bases and 8 bases, with 12 bases remaining between them. This CDR3 reads CASSQEGLGTTQYF. The CDR3 DNA reads as TGTGCCAGCAGCCAAGAGGGGCTAGGAACTACGCAGTATTTT.

The chain links TRBV5-1 to TRBJ1-2; the match to TRBD1 covers 7 bases. CDR3 size: 15 residues. The trim removed 4 bases at V and 4 bases at J, leaving 10 bases unmatched. CDR1 is SGHRS and CDR2 is YFSETQ in the germline V gene. As DNA, the CDR3 is TGCGCCAGCAGCAGGCCCGGGACAGATACCTATGGCTACACCTTC. Its translation is CASSRPGTDTYGYTF.

V and J are TRBV5-1 and TRBJ2-6, with 8 bases that match TRBD1. Germline CDR1 SGHRS, CDR2 YFSETQ. The ends lost 3 bases at V and 4 bases at J; junction bases unmatched: 9. CDR3 length equals 17 residues. The CDR3 DNA reads as TGCGCCAGCAGCTCCGACAGGGGTTTCTCCGGGGCCAACGTCCTGACTTTC. This encodes CASSSDRGFSGANVLTF.

Many counts were recorded for this clonotype. This sequence joins TRBV2 and TRBJ2-3; tentative D call: TRBD1 (7 bases). The CDR3 extends over 12 amino acids. Germline loops: CDR1 SNHLY, CDR2 FYNNEI. V dropped 6 bases and J dropped 14 bases, with 18 bases sitting between them. The CDR3 spells CASRAGGRYAYF. Written as DNA, the CDR3 is TGTGCCAGCAGGGCAGGGGGGAGATACGCGTATTTT.

The chain carries TRBV2 and TRBJ2-3; D gene uncertain. Germline loops: CDR1 SNHLY, CDR2 FYNNEI. Trimming stripped 3 bases from V and 1 base from J, with 8 bases between. The CDR3 is 14 amino acids. In DNA, the CDR3 is TGTGCCAGCAGTGAGTGGCCGGGCACAGATACGCAGTATTTT. Translation gives CASSEWPGTDTQYF.

The V gene is TRBV10-2, the J gene TRBJ2-7, with D uncertain. CDR1 WSHSY and CDR2 SAAADI come from the germline V gene. The CDR3 has 13 amino acids. V gave up 0 bases and J gave up 6 bases, with 9 bases separating them. The CDR3 coding sequence is TGCGCCAGCAGTGAGTCATTTAGAGGCGAGCAGTACTTC. Translating it yields CASSESFRGEQYF.

This rearrangement joins TRBV5-1 to TRBJ2-7; 10 bases agree with TRBD1. Germline assignment: CDR1 SGHRS and CDR2 YFSETQ. The ends lost 0 bases at V and 4 bases at J; junction bases unmatched: 4. The CDR3 consists of 15 residues. The CDR3 region is CASSLGGTGEYEQYF. The CDR3 DNA is TGCGCCAGCAGCTTGGGTGGGACAGGGGAGTACGAGCAGTACTTC. The entire variable domain, with the rest obtained from reference TRBV5-1 and TRBJ2-7, is as follows: KAGVTQTPRYLIKTRGQQVTLSCSPISGHRSVSWYQQTPGQGLQFLFEYFSETQRNKGNFPGRFSGRQFSNSRSEMNVSTLELGDSALYLCASSLGGTGEYEQYFGPGTRLTVT.

The chain is built from TRBV2 and TRBJ2-7; D gene unclear. Germline lookup yields CDR1 SNHLY and CDR2 FYNNEI. Trimming removed 1 base from V and 0 bases from J, with 16 bases in between. CDR3 size: 17 residues. CDR3 protein: CASSEGVGDPASYEQYF. In DNA form, the CDR3 reads TGTGCCAGCAGTGAAGGGGTTGGGGATCCCGCCTCCTACGAGCAGTACTTC. Filled out from reference TRBV2 and TRBJ2-7, the complete variable domain reads EPEVTQTPSHQVTQMGQEVILRCVPISNHLYFYWYRQILGQKVEFLVSFYNNEISEKSEIFDDQFSVERPDGSNFTLKIRSTKLEDSAMYFCASSEGVGDPASYEQYFGPGTRLTVT.

This clonotype was observed a handful of times. The genes are TRBV4-1 and TRBJ1-2; perhaps TRBD1 as D (6 bases). The CDR3 sequence is 15 residues long. CDR1 and CDR2 from the germline V gene are MGHRA and YSYEKL. V shed 1 base and J shed 4 bases, with 13 bases lying between them. In DNA form, the CDR3 reads TGCGCCAGCAGCCAAGGTACAGGGAACGCCTATGGCTACACCTTC. It codes for CASSQGTGNAYGYTF.

The chain is built from TRBV24-1 and TRBJ2-1; 7 bases line up with TRBD2. V trimming: 4 bases; J trimming: 1 base; junction bases outside the gene matches: 6. CDR3 length: 16 residues. Germline CDR1 and CDR2: KGHDR and SFDVKD. The CDR3 spells CATSDLTSASYNEQFF. For the CDR3, the DNA is TGTGCCACCAGTGACCTAACTAGCGCTTCCTACAATGAGCAGTTCTTC.

The V and J genes are TRBV5-1 and TRBJ1-2; 10 nucleotides match TRBD1. Germline lookup yields CDR1 SGHRS and CDR2 YFSETQ. The CDR3 is 15 amino acids. V trimming: 5 bases; J trimming: 2 bases; junction bases outside the gene matches: 6. In DNA form, the CDR3 reads TGCGCCAGCAGTGGCGGGGACAGGGGAAACTATGGCTACACCTTC. Translating it yields CASSGGDRGNYGYTF.

The gene calls are TRBV20-1 and TRBJ2-1; TRBD2 might be the D (7 bases). The V gene lost 1 base and the J gene lost 5 bases, with 15 bases spanning the gap. Germline CDR1 and CDR2: DFQATT and SNEGSKA (reference sequence). CDR3 length equals 15 residues. In DNA, the CDR3 is TGCAGTGCTAGAGGCGGCGGGGGCCTTAACAATGAGCAGTTCTTC. Translated, it gives CSARGGGGLNNEQFF.

The CDR3 DNA reads as TGTGCCAGCAGTCCCCCGGCCACAGATACGCAGTATTTT. This codes for CASSPPATDTQYF. The chain combines TRBV18 with TRBJ2-3; D is ambiguous. The V gene's germline CDR1 is KGHSH and CDR2 LQKENI. V lost 8 bases to trimming and J lost 2 bases, with 11 bases between them. There are 13 residues in the CDR3.

The gene calls are TRBV3-1 and TRBJ2-5; 9 bases fit TRBD1. The CDR3 sequence is 15 residues long. CDR1 is LGHDT and CDR2 is YNNKEL in the germline V gene (reference sequence). With V trimmed by 4 bases and J by 7 bases, 10 bases remained unmatched. The CDR3 is CASSPDPGTGRTQYF. CDR3 DNA sequence: TGTGCCAGCAGCCCAGACCCGGGGACAGGGAGGACCCAGTACTTC.

This chain connects TRBV6-2 or TRBV6-3 to TRBJ1-5, with TRBD1 matching over 8 bases. This CDR3 is 12 amino acids long. The V gene end was trimmed by 6 bases and the J gene end by 6 bases; junction bases not matched to a gene: 1. CDR1 and CDR2 (germline): MNHEY, SVGEGT. CDR3 sequence (DNA): TGTGCCAGCAGAACAGGGGGTCAGCCCCAGCATTTT. Protein sequence: CASRTGGQPQHF.

This chain connects TRBV5-1 to TRBJ2-1, with a tentative D call TRBD2 (5 bases). The germline CDR1 and CDR2 sequences are SGHRS and YFSETQ. The length of the CDR3 is 14 residues. The V end lost 4 bases, the J end lost 1 base, and 9 bases lay between the germline ends. The CDR3 loop is CASSVTISYNEQFF. The CDR3, as DNA: TGCGCCAGCAGCGTGACTATATCCTACAATGAGCAGTTCTTC.

The V and J genes are TRBV6-1 and TRBJ2-3; D gene uncertain. Trimming took 8 bases from V and 7 from J, leaving 16 bases between them. The CDR3 loop spans 13 amino acids. CDR1 and CDR2 from the germline V gene are MNHNS and SASEGT. CDR3 loop: CASATIMTHTQYF. The CDR3 nucleotides read TGTGCCAGCGCGACGATTATGACTCATACGCAGTATTTT.

This chain joins TRBV4-1 and TRBJ1-1, with TRBD1 matching over 7 bases. V shed 0 bases and J 6 bases; nucleotides not matched to a gene: 7. Germline V gives CDR1 MGHRA, CDR2 YSYEKL. This CDR3 contains 15 residues. The CDR3 is CASSQESRGHAEAFF. The CDR3 DNA reads as TGCGCCAGCAGCCAAGAAAGTAGGGGGCACGCTGAAGCTTTCTTT.

This chain links TRBV11-1 with TRBJ2-1; 9 positions agree with TRBD2. The CDR3 has 15 residues. Trimming at V came to 5 bases and at J to 7 bases, leaving 9 bases not matched to a gene. CDR1 is SGHAT and CDR2 is FQDESV in the germline V gene (reference sequence). The CDR3 is CASSPFSGSWNEQFF. The CDR3 coding sequence is TGTGCCAGCAGCCCCTTTAGCGGGAGTTGGAATGAGCAGTTCTTC.

This chain uses TRBV20-1 with TRBJ1-2, with D possibly TRBD1 on 5 matching bases. Germline lookup yields CDR1 DFQATT and CDR2 SNEGSKA (reference sequence). The CDR3 is 11 amino acids. V shed 4 bases and J shed 4 bases, with 7 bases lying between them. Here the CDR3 reads CSATDSYGYTF. The CDR3 nucleotides read TGCAGTGCTACCGACAGCTATGGCTACACCTTC.